Each of the 27 T cell receptor beta chains below was sequenced from the same sample in a study of somatic mutations in cytotoxic T cells in rheumatoid arthritis. Some clones are missing from TCRdb's copy, which holds only in-frame ones; the method was immunoSEQ multiplex PCR. The sample lists about 4,500 clones; just under 80% were seen once. Sequenced material: CD8+ T cells sorted from blood. All receptors come from a woman in her sixties or seventies with rheumatoid arthritis.

The rearrangement links TRBV7-6 to TRBJ2-2; 8 bases line up with TRBD1. The germline gives CDR1 SGHVS, CDR2 FNYEAQ. This CDR3 comprises 14 residues. Trimming at V came to 7 bases and at J to 2 bases, leaving 3 bases not matched to a gene. The CDR3 nucleotides read TGTGCCAGCATGGACAGGGATAACACCGGGGAGCTGTTTTTT. Protein: CASMDRDNTGELFF.

The chain couples TRBV4-1 to TRBJ2-1, with 7 bases that match TRBD1. The length of the CDR3 is 14 residues. Germline trimming cut 5 bases from V and 0 bases from J; bases unmatched to any gene: 1. Germline V gene sequence: CDR1 MGHRA, CDR2 YSYEKL. The CDR3 region has the DNA TGCGCCAGCAGCGACAGGGCCTCCTACAATGAGCAGTTCTTC. Residues: CASSDRASYNEQFF.

With respect to this clone: At one end the junction does not follow the germline gene, possibly because of a read error. The chain joins TRBV7-7 to TRBJ2-1, with 7 bases identical to TRBD2. Germline V lookup: CDR1 SSHAT, CDR2 FNYEAQ (reference sequence). CDR3 size: 15 residues. CDR3 protein: CASSLGGGPYNEQFF. CDR3 sequence (DNA): TGTGCTAGCAGCTTGGGGGGAGGGCCCTACAATGAGCAGTTCTTC.

The J gene is TRBJ1-1, the V gene TRBV15, with 12 positions matching TRBD1. V shed 8 bases and J 0 bases; nucleotides not matched to a gene: 7. The CDR3 sequence is 16 residues long. In germline, CDR1 is LNHNV, CDR2 YYDKDF (reference sequence). CDR3: CATFPGQGAMNTEAFF. The CDR3, as DNA: TGTGCCACCTTTCCGGGACAGGGGGCGATGAACACTGAAGCTTTCTTT.

The V gene is TRBV6-5, the J gene TRBJ2-5; possibly TRBD1 for D (5 bases). The V end lost 6 bases, the J end lost 0 bases, and 14 bases lay between the germline ends. This CDR3 is 15 amino acids long. Germline V lookup: CDR1 MNHEY, CDR2 SVGAGI. The DNA for the CDR3 is TGTGCCAGCAGCTCGCACAGGAGAAACCAAGAGACCCAGTACTTC. Translating gives CASSSHRRNQETQYF.

This CDR3 is CARERERPGSVATNEKLFF. Written as DNA, the CDR3 is TGTGCCAGGGAAAGGGAGCGACCTGGGTCGGTCGCAACTAATGAAAAACTGTTTTTT. The chain recombines TRBV28 with TRBJ1-4; no clear D. V lost 9 bases, J lost 0 bases, and 26 bases lay in between. From germline, CDR1 is MDHEN and CDR2 SYDVKM. This CDR3 has 19 residues. The whole variable domain, remainder taken from reference TRBV28 and TRBJ1-4, is DVKVTQSSRYLVKRTGEKVFLECVQDMDHENMFWYRQDPGLGLRLIYFSYDVKMKEKGDIPEGYSVSREKKERFSLILESASTNQTSMYLCARERERPGSVATNEKLFFGSGTQLSVL.

The chain recombines TRBV7-6 with TRBJ2-2; 8 bases line up with TRBD2. Trimming took 5 bases from V and 6 from J; bases not matched to a gene: 2. The V gene's germline CDR1 is SGHVS and CDR2 FNYEAQ. The CDR3 has 13 residues. The CDR3 bases are TGTGCCAGCAGCCCGGGGGGGGCCGGGGAGCTGTTTTTT. It encodes CASSPGGAGELFF.

The chain carries TRBV28 and TRBJ1-2; D is perhaps TRBD1 (6 bases). V gave up 2 bases and J gave up 8 bases, with 12 bases separating them. CDR3 length equals 13 residues. Per the germline V gene, CDR1 is MDHEN and CDR2 is SYDVKM. The CDR3 DNA is TGTGCCAGCAGTTTACAGGGGATAAGGGGCTACACCTTC. This sequence encodes CASSLQGIRGYTF.

This clone was seen more than once but under ten times. V is TRBV28 and J is TRBJ2-2, with 7 bases matching TRBD2. Germline assignment: CDR1 MDHEN and CDR2 SYDVKM. The CDR3 sequence is 18 residues long. V dropped 8 bases and J dropped 2; count of bases not matched to a gene: 17. The CDR3 coding sequence is TGTGCCAGCGTATCAATTTACGCTACGGGGGGAAACACCGGGGAGCTGTTTTTT. It encodes CASVSIYATGGNTGELFF.

V usage is TRBV7-9 and J usage is TRBJ1-4, with TRBD1 as a possible D gene (5 bases). V lost 4 bases to trimming and J lost 3 bases, with 18 bases between them. This CDR3 contains 17 residues. Germline V gene lookup returns CDR1 SEHNR and CDR2 FQNEAQ (reference sequence). CDR3 region: CASSSFGGSRANEKLFF. The CDR3 DNA sequence: TGTGCCAGCAGCTCCTTCGGGGGGTCCCGGGCTAATGAAAAACTGTTTTTT.

The chain links TRBV18 to TRBJ2-7, with D maybe TRBD1 (5 bases). CDR1 is KGHSH and CDR2 is LQKENI in the germline V gene. Trimming took 8 bases from V and 4 from J, leaving 24 bases between them. This CDR3 comprises 16 residues. The CDR3: CASATAEAREFYEQYF. CDR3 DNA sequence: TGTGCCAGCGCGACAGCCGAGGCACGCGAATTTTACGAGCAGTACTTC. Based on the CDR3 plus reference TRBV18 and TRBJ2-7, the full variable domain is NAGVMQNPRHLVRRRGQEARLRCSPMKGHSHVYWYRQLPEEGLKFMVYLQKENIIDESGMPKERFSAEFPKEGPSILRIQQVVRGDSAAYFCASATAEAREFYEQYFGPGTRLTVT.

The chain carries TRBV5-1 and TRBJ2-3, with D perhaps TRBD2 (6 bases). Germline CDR1 SGHRS, CDR2 YFSETQ. The CDR3 has 16 amino acids. Trimming stripped 3 bases from V and 2 bases from J, with 16 bases between. CDR3 residues: CASSSGIADATDTQYF. In DNA, the CDR3 is TGCGCCAGCAGCTCGGGTATAGCGGATGCCACAGATACGCAGTATTTT.

This clone has a single count. This chain connects TRBV6-4 to TRBJ1-6; 7 bases fit TRBD1. The CDR3 has 14 residues. Germline loops: CDR1 MRHNA, CDR2 SNTAGT. V lost 7 bases to trimming and J lost 7 bases; unmatched junction nucleotides: 7. CDR3 protein: CASKGTEENSPLHF. The CDR3 DNA follows: TGTGCCAGCAAAGGGACAGAAGAGAATTCACCCCTCCACTTT.

CDR3 DNA sequence: TGTGCCAGCTCACCAGTATCGGGCGAGCAGTACTTC. It is translated as CASSPVSGEQYF. The rearrangement joins TRBV18 to TRBJ2-7; D is uncertain. In germline, CDR1 is KGHSH, CDR2 LQKENI. This CDR3 is built from 12 residues. V shed 2 bases and J shed 6 bases, with 8 bases lying between them.

This sequence joins TRBV10-1 and TRBJ1-4; TRBD1 might be the D (6 bases). This CDR3 has 13 residues. Germline assignment: CDR1 WNHNN and CDR2 SYGVQD (reference sequence). V lost 4 bases and J 4 bases, leaving 7 bases between the germline ends. This chain's CDR3 is CASSVDSNEKLFF. The CDR3 nucleotides are TGCGCCAGCAGTGTGGACAGTAATGAAAAACTGTTTTTT.

The J gene is TRBJ2-3, the V gene TRBV28; D unclear. V was pared by 2 bases and J by 9 bases, with 6 bases between. From germline, CDR1 is MDHEN and CDR2 SYDVKM. The CDR3 is 11 residues long. The CDR3 DNA follows: TGTGCCAGCAGTTTAGTAGTCACGCAGTATTTT. Its protein product is CASSLVVTQYF.

The V call is TRBV27, the J call TRBJ1-2; TRBD1 is a possible D gene (6 bases). The germline gives CDR1 MNHEY, CDR2 SMNVEV (reference sequence). Trimming stripped 2 bases from V and 4 bases from J, with 17 bases between. The CDR3 contains 16 residues. CDR3 nucleotide sequence: TGTGCCAGCAGTTTAGATCAAACAGGGCATCTCTATGGCTACACCTTC. As protein: CASSLDQTGHLYGYTF.

J is TRBJ1-6 and V is TRBV7-9, with TRBD1 identical over 10 bases. The V gene's germline CDR1 is SEHNR and CDR2 FQNEAQ (reference sequence). The CDR3 consists of 14 residues. With 5 bases clipped from V and 10 bases from J, the junction kept 5 bases outside the gene matches. The CDR3 DNA is TGTGCCAGCAGCGCTGGACAGGGGGACTCACCCCTCCACTTT. It codes for CASSAGQGDSPLHF. Together with reference TRBV7-9 and TRBJ1-6, the CDR3 gives the full variable domain: DTGVSQNPRHKITKRGQNVTFRCDPISEHNRLYWYRQTLGQGPEFLTYFQNEAQLEKSRLLSDRFSAERPKGSFSTLEIQRTEQGDSAMYLCASSAGQGDSPLHFGNGTRLTVT.

The chain recombines TRBV5-6 with TRBJ2-1; TRBD1 aligns across 7 bases. Unmatched junction bases numbered 7, after V lost 4 bases and J lost 6 bases. The CDR3 contains 14 residues. Germline CDR1 reads SGHDT; CDR2 reads YYEEEE. CDR3 in amino acids: CASSMTTGVNEQFF. CDR3 DNA: TGTGCCAGCAGCATGACTACAGGGGTCAATGAGCAGTTCTTC.

This chain uses TRBV11-2 with TRBJ1-1, with a possible D match to TRBD1 (5 bases). In germline, CDR1 is SGHAT, CDR2 FQNNGV. V was trimmed by 0 bases and J by 7 bases, leaving 9 bases between them. This CDR3 has 13 residues. The CDR3, as DNA: TGTGCCAGCAGCTTAGATGGGGGGTTTGAAGCTTTCTTT. Translated: CASSLDGGFEAFF.

The CDR3 spells CASSDSVGADASPLHF. CDR3 sequence (DNA): TGTGCCAGCAGTGACTCGGTGGGGGCGGACGCTTCACCCCTCCACTTT. This chain uses TRBV6-4 with TRBJ1-6, with a weak D call TRBD1 (6 bases). There are 16 residues in the CDR3. V shed 0 bases and J shed 9 bases, with 15 bases lying between them. From germline, CDR1 is MRHNA and CDR2 SNTAGT.

CDR3 sequence: CASTFEGAGTDTQYF. The DNA of the CDR3 is TGCGCCAGCACATTCGAGGGGGCAGGCACAGATACGCAGTATTTT. The gene calls are TRBV5-1 and TRBJ2-3, with 7 bases that match TRBD1. This CDR3 contains 15 residues. The ends lost 6 bases at V and 1 base at J; junction bases unmatched: 8. Germline V gene data show CDR1 as SGHRS and CDR2 as YFSETQ.

The rearrangement uses TRBV28 and TRBJ1-6; TRBD1 matches 10 bases. V lost 4 bases to trimming and J lost 4 bases; unmatched junction nucleotides: 7. The CDR3 spans 17 residues. Germline CDR1 MDHEN, CDR2 SYDVKM. The DNA of the CDR3 is TGTGCCAGCAGTTCCCCGGGACAGGGGTGGTATAATTCACCCCTCCACTTT. Translated, it gives CASSSPGQGWYNSPLHF.

This clone has a single count. V and J are TRBV6-5 and TRBJ1-1; D might be TRBD1 (5 bases). Germline V CDR1 and CDR2: MNHEY, SVGAGI. CDR3 length equals 14 residues. Trimming took 0 bases from V and 4 from J, leaving 9 bases between them. For the CDR3, the DNA is TGTGCCAGCAGTTACTCGAATAGGGGCACTGAAGCTTTCTTT. It is translated as CASSYSNRGTEAFF.

V and J are TRBV6-6 and TRBJ1-2, with D possibly matching TRBD1 (5 bases). V was cut by 7 bases and J by 0 bases, with 12 bases left in between. The CDR3 contains 14 residues. Germline CDR1 and CDR2: MNHNY and SVGAGI (reference sequence). The CDR3 coding sequence is TGTGCCAGCATTGGACAAGCGACTAACTATGGCTACACCTTC. Translation gives CASIGQATNYGYTF.

This clone was observed a few times. The chain uses TRBV4-1 and TRBJ2-1, with TRBD1 matching 7 bases. CDR3 size: 14 residues. The trim removed 7 bases at V and 0 bases at J, leaving 3 bases unmatched. Germline V CDR1 and CDR2: MGHRA, YSYEKL. The CDR3 DNA is TGCGCCAGCAACGACAGGGTCTCCTACAATGAGCAGTTCTTC. This codes for CASNDRVSYNEQFF.

V is TRBV27 and J is TRBJ2-1; tentatively, D is TRBD2 (6 bases). Germline CDR1 MNHEY, CDR2 SMNVEV (reference sequence). Between the trimmed V and J ends, which lost 3 bases and 7 bases, there was a span of 19 bases. The length of the CDR3 is 16 residues. DNA for the CDR3: TGTGCCAGCAGTTTGTATGAGTTTGCGGGGATTAATGAGCAGTTCTTC. This encodes CASSLYEFAGINEQFF.